The 29 T cell receptor beta chains in this list originate from one sample, sequenced in a study of regulatory T cells in long-lasting Graves disease. Building the TCR beta libraries relied on iRepertoire HTBI primers, and CDR3 regions underwent Arm-PCR. TCRdb redid the calling of the multiplex PCR reads with MiXCR, one entry per CDR3 protein. The data hold about 460,000 distinct CDR3 sequences, with approximately 23% observed a single time. As for time point: persistent/refractory GD, antithyroid drugs over 5 years with positive TRAb. Extracted PBMC RNA gave rise to the TCR library. Sequencing was performed on peripheral blood mononuclear cells (PBMCs), taken when the disease was refractory, from a patient treated with antithyroid drugs. The receptors originated from a female donor with Graves disease.

The chain joins TRBV3-1 to TRBJ2-7; 9 bases map to TRBD1. The germline gives CDR1 LGHDT, CDR2 YNNKEL (reference sequence). V lost 4 bases, J lost 0 bases, and 7 bases stayed unmatched. This CDR3 is 16 amino acids long. The CDR3 loop reads CASSRTGTGFSYEQYF. The CDR3, as DNA: TGTGCCAGCAGCCGGACCGGGACAGGGTTCTCCTACGAGCAGTACTTC.

The V and J genes are TRBV6-2 or TRBV6-3 and TRBJ2-5, with D hard to call. V lost 2 bases and J 1 base, leaving 8 bases between the germline ends. The V gene's germline CDR1 is MNHEY and CDR2 SVGEGT. The CDR3 runs 14 residues. The DNA of the CDR3 is TGTGCCAGCAGTTACCTCCCGGCCCAAGAGACCCAGTACTTC. Its protein product is CASSYLPAQETQYF.

V is TRBV7-9 and J is TRBJ1-1; D possibly corresponds to TRBD1 (6 bases). The CDR3 is made up of 19 amino acids. The germline V gene encodes CDR1 SEHNR and CDR2 FQNEAQ (reference sequence). V was cut by 4 bases and J by 0 bases, with 24 bases left in between. CDR3 DNA: TGTGCCAGCAGCTCCATTCGCACACAGGGTCCGAAAGTGAACACTGAAGCTTTCTTT. This translates into CASSSIRTQGPKVNTEAFF. Based on the CDR3 plus reference TRBV7-9 and TRBJ1-1, the full variable domain is DTGVSQNPRHKITKRGQNVTFRCDPISEHNRLYWYRQTLGQGPEFLTYFQNEAQLEKSRLLSDRFSAERPKGSFSTLEIQRTEQGDSAMYLCASSSIRTQGPKVNTEAFFGQGTRLTVV.

This clonotype was recorded many times. The CDR3 nucleotides read TGTGCCAGCAGCTCCTCCGGGACAGCATACGAGCAGTACTTC. It translates to CASSSSGTAYEQYF. The chain has TRBV7-2 and TRBJ2-7; 7 nucleotides agree with TRBD1. V trimming: 4 bases; J trimming: 4 bases; junction bases outside the gene matches: 7. Germline lookup yields CDR1 SGHTA and CDR2 FQGNSA. The CDR3 is made up of 14 amino acids.

This clonotype was counted at least ten times. The chain has TRBV28 and TRBJ2-2; D possibly corresponds to TRBD1 (5 bases). V shed 3 bases and J shed 7 bases, with 18 bases lying between them. Per the germline V gene, CDR1 is MDHEN and CDR2 is SYDVKM. The CDR3 has 16 residues. CDR3 DNA: TGTGCCAGCAGTTTTACCAGCAGGGAAAGGATCGGGGAGCTGTTTTTT. Its translation: CASSFTSRERIGELFF.

The sample holds many counts of this clonotype. The chain recombines TRBV24-1 with TRBJ1-5; D remains unclear. This CDR3 spans 13 amino acids. V was pared by 4 bases and J by 3 bases, with 6 bases between. Germline V gene data show CDR1 as KGHDR and CDR2 as SFDVKD. The CDR3 DNA reads TGTGCCACCAGTGAGGGATACAATCAGCCCCAGCATTTT. This gives the protein CATSEGYNQPQHF.

The chain has TRBV30 and TRBJ1-5; 8 nucleotides align to TRBD1. V was pared by 5 bases and J by 3 bases, with 12 bases of the junction left unmatched. The CDR3 consists of 16 residues. Germline V gene sequence: CDR1 GTSNPN, CDR2 SVGIG (reference sequence). The CDR3 DNA sequence: TGTGCCTGGGCGACAGGGGCGACGGGATACAATCAGCCCCAGCATTTT. It specifies CAWATGATGYNQPQHF.

The rearrangement uses TRBV30 and TRBJ2-5, with 8 nucleotides matching TRBD2. V lost 0 bases to trimming and J lost 1 base; unmatched junction nucleotides: 4. The germline V gene encodes CDR1 GTSNPN and CDR2 SVGIG (reference sequence). This CDR3 contains 15 residues. CDR3 nucleotides: TGTGCCTGGAGTGTGGTTAGCGGGACCCAAGAGACCCAGTACTTC. Translated, it gives CAWSVVSGTQETQYF. The variable domain in full, completed from reference TRBV30 and TRBJ2-5, reads SQTIHQWPATLVQPVGSPLSLECTVEGTSNPNLYWYRQAAGRGLQLLFYSVGIGQISSEVPQNLSASRPQDRQFILSSKKLLLSDSGFYLCAWSVVSGTQETQYFGPGTRLLVL.

This clonotype was observed many times. The rearrangement joins TRBV2 to TRBJ1-4; D unresolved. V was clipped by 5 bases and J by 0 bases, with 7 bases between them. The CDR3 spans 14 residues. CDR1 is SNHLY and CDR2 is FYNNEI in the germline V gene. Here the CDR3 reads CASSSRPTNEKLFF. CDR3 nucleotides: TGTGCCAGCAGTTCTCGGCCAACTAATGAAAAACTGTTTTTT.

A few counts support this clonotype. The CDR3 DNA is TGTGCCAGCAGCGGCAGGGGGGGGGACTATGGCTACACCTTC. Translating gives CASSGRGGDYGYTF. The chain carries TRBV9 and TRBJ1-2; 7 nucleotides align to TRBD1. V lost 3 bases, J lost 3 bases, and 5 bases stayed unmatched. CDR1 SGDLS and CDR2 YYNGEE come from the germline V gene. The CDR3 has 14 residues. Combining the CDR3 with reference TRBV9 and TRBJ1-2 gives the whole variable domain DSGVTQTPKHLITATGQRVTLRCSPRSGDLSVYWYQQSLDQGLQFLIQYYNGEERAKGNILERFSAQQFPDLHSELNLSSLELGDSALYFCASSGRGGDYGYTFGSGTRLTVV.

This clonotype was seen repeatedly, ten times or more. The rearrangement links TRBV7-9 to TRBJ1-5, with a weak D call TRBD1 (5 bases). This CDR3 has 14 amino acids. Trimming took 5 bases from V and 3 from J, leaving 11 bases between them. CDR1 is SEHNR and CDR2 is FQNEAQ in the germline V gene (reference sequence). Here the CDR3 reads CASSPDTNNQPQHF. The CDR3 DNA reads as TGTGCCAGCAGCCCGGACACCAACAATCAGCCCCAGCATTTT.

V usage is TRBV5-1 and J usage is TRBJ1-1; tentative D call: TRBD1 (5 bases). V lost 5 bases to trimming and J lost 6 bases, with 11 bases between them. The CDR3 loop spans 12 amino acids. CDR1 SGHRS and CDR2 YFSETQ come from the germline V gene. CDR3 loop: CASRGGDAEAFF. The CDR3 nucleotides are TGCGCCAGCAGGGGGGGGGACGCTGAAGCTTTCTTT.

This chain connects TRBV10-3 to TRBJ1-1; 8 positions match TRBD1. Trimming took 9 bases from V and 6 from J; bases not matched to a gene: 15. Germline V gene lookup returns CDR1 ENHRY and CDR2 SYGVKD. This CDR3 spans 15 amino acids. In DNA form, the CDR3 reads TGTGCCATAAGACAGGGGACGAGGTTTGGTTCTGAAGCTTTCTTT. As protein: CAIRQGTRFGSEAFF.

This rearrangement joins TRBV30 to TRBJ2-5; D possibly corresponds to TRBD2 (5 bases). The CDR3 covers 13 residues. Between the trimmed V and J ends, which lost 5 bases and 3 bases, there was a span of 13 bases. Germline values: CDR1 GTSNPN, CDR2 SVGIG (reference sequence). CDR3 nucleotides: TGTGCCTGGTCCGAGGGCTCCGAAGAGACCCAGTACTTC. Translation: CAWSEGSEETQYF.

This clonotype was seen ten or more times. The V and J genes are TRBV27 and TRBJ2-7; 9 bases align to TRBD1. The germline CDR1 and CDR2 sequences are MNHEY and SMNVEV (reference sequence). Trimming removed 5 bases from V and 3 bases from J; junction bases left unmatched: 8. The CDR3 length is 15 residues. Here the CDR3 DNA reads TGTGCCAGCAGTACATATATGGGACAGGGCTACGAGCAGTACTTC. Translating it yields CASSTYMGQGYEQYF.

This clonotype was detected a few times. The chain joins TRBV12-3 or TRBV12-4 to TRBJ2-3; D possibly corresponds to TRBD1 (6 bases). The CDR3 extends over 15 amino acids. V lost 5 bases and J 0 bases, leaving 12 bases between the germline ends. In nucleotides, the CDR3 is TGTGCCAGCAGTACGTGGACAGAGAGCACAGATACGCAGTATTTT. Its protein is CASSTWTESTDTQYF.

CDR3 region: CSAEKTAEAFF. As DNA, the CDR3 is TGCAGCGCTGAGAAGACAGCTGAAGCTTTCTTT. This chain joins TRBV29-1 and TRBJ1-1; D is perhaps TRBD1 (5 bases). Germline V lookup: CDR1 SQVTM, CDR2 ANQGSEA. The CDR3 runs to 11 residues. Trimming took off 7 bases at V and 6 bases at J, with 12 bases between the two ends.

This clonotype was recorded a few times. The J gene is TRBJ2-7, the V gene TRBV11-3; TRBD1 aligns across 8 bases. Germline V gene lookup returns CDR1 SGHNT and CDR2 YENEEA. CDR3 length equals 14 residues. V lost 6 bases and J lost 0; bases outside the gene matches: 4. The CDR3 DNA is TGTGCCAGCAGGGCAACAGGGGGCTCCTACGAGCAGTACTTC. As protein: CASRATGGSYEQYF.

About this clonotype itself: Possible read error: a much larger clone is one base away. The gene calls are TRBV6-1 and TRBJ1-6; unclear D gene. This CDR3 spans 17 amino acids. With 6 bases removed from V and 9 bases from J, the gap between germline ends came to 24 bases. Germline CDR1 reads MNHNS; CDR2 reads SASEGT. The CDR3 coding sequence is TGTGCCAGCAGCACCGGACTGTCAAGGCTGGTCGTTTCACCCCTCCACTTT. This gives the protein CASSTGLSRLVVSPLHF.

The genes are TRBV7-9 and TRBJ1-2; no reliable D call. The CDR3 totals 15 residues. Trimming stripped 2 bases from V and 0 bases from J, with 10 bases between. The germline V gene has CDR1 SEHNR and CDR2 FQNEAQ (reference sequence). CDR3 sequence reads: CASSLSTGANYGYTF. As DNA, the CDR3 is TGTGCCAGCAGCTTAAGTACCGGGGCTAACTATGGCTACACCTTC.

This clonotype has more than one count but fewer than ten. The V and J genes are TRBV20-1 and TRBJ2-1; D unclear. Germline values: CDR1 DFQATT, CDR2 SNEGSKA (reference sequence). With 6 bases removed from V and 7 bases from J, the gap between germline ends came to 13 bases. CDR3 length equals 12 residues. The CDR3 nucleotides read TGCAGTGCCCGGCCAGCCGGTAATGAGCAGTTCTTC. It encodes CSARPAGNEQFF.

This clonotype has a count of ten or more. The gene calls are TRBV10-3 and TRBJ2-2, with D possibly TRBD2 on 5 matching bases. Germline CDR1 reads ENHRY; CDR2 reads SYGVKD. The CDR3 is made up of 17 amino acids. Trimming pared 0 bases from V and 4 bases from J, leaving 15 bases between. In DNA, the CDR3 is TGTGCCATCAGTGAGTCGTCCACACGCGGAGGCACCGGGGAGCTGTTTTTT. Its protein product is CAISESSTRGGTGELFF.

For this clonotype: A much larger clone sits a single nucleotide away, making a read error possible. The rearrangement links TRBV2 to TRBJ2-7; 8 bases fit TRBD1. Germline V gene data show CDR1 as SNHLY and CDR2 as FYNNEI. CDR3 size: 14 residues. CDR3 residues: CARSLGQVNYEQYF. The CDR3 bases are TGTGCCCGCAGCTTGGGACAGGTGAACTACGAGCAGTACTTC.

J is TRBJ2-4 and V is TRBV3-1; no clear D. Germline V gives CDR1 LGHDT, CDR2 YNNKEL (reference sequence). The length of the CDR3 is 15 residues. V was cut by 2 bases and J by 1 base, with 9 bases left in between. The DNA for the CDR3 is TGTGCCAGCAGCCAATTCAAGGCCGCCAAAAACATTCAGTACTTC. Encoded protein: CASSQFKAAKNIQYF.

The table lists this clonotype with many counts. V is TRBV10-3 and J is TRBJ2-5; 7 bases agree with TRBD2. The CDR3 contains 13 residues. Trimming at V came to 3 bases and at J to 4 bases, leaving 2 bases not matched to a gene. Germline V gene data show CDR1 as ENHRY and CDR2 as SYGVKD. CDR3 nucleotide sequence: TGTGCCATCAGTGACGCGGGGGTAGAGACCCAGTACTTC. Amino acid sequence: CAISDAGVETQYF.

This clonotype was seen at least ten times. The chain uses TRBV5-1 and TRBJ2-7; the D gene is possibly TRBD2 (6 bases). V was trimmed by 5 bases and J by 2 bases, leaving 14 bases between them. The CDR3 is 14 residues long. Germline V CDR1 and CDR2: SGHRS, YFSETQ. In nucleotides, the CDR3 is TGCGCCAGCAGAGGAGGGCTTCGGGCCTACGAGCAGTACTTC. This sequence encodes CASRGGLRAYEQYF.

The rearrangement joins TRBV7-9 to TRBJ2-7; the D gene is possibly TRBD1 (6 bases). V shed 7 bases and J shed 5 bases, with 18 bases lying between them. The CDR3 runs to 14 residues. Germline loops: CDR1 SEHNR, CDR2 FQNEAQ (reference sequence). CDR3 sequence reads: CASNPGDPLDEQYF. DNA of the CDR3: TGTGCCAGCAACCCAGGGGACCCGTTAGACGAGCAGTACTTC.

CDR3 nucleotides: TGTGCCAGCCGCGGGACTAGCGGGAGGGCCGACCAAAACATTCAGTACTTC. It translates to CASRGTSGRADQNIQYF. This chain uses TRBV6-1 with TRBJ2-4; 16 nucleotides agree with TRBD2. The CDR3 has 17 residues. V lost 8 bases and J lost 5; bases outside the gene matches: 9. Germline assignment: CDR1 MNHNS and CDR2 SASEGT.

This clonotype occurred many times. The chain links TRBV29-1 to TRBJ1-2; D ambiguous. This CDR3 has 13 amino acids. CDR1 SQVTM and CDR2 ANQGSEA come from the germline V gene. Between the trimmed V and J ends, which lost 7 bases and 4 bases, there was a span of 16 bases. The CDR3 region is CSATVYTIYGYTF. The DNA of the CDR3 is TGCAGCGCTACCGTGTACACAATCTATGGCTACACCTTC.